The 2 T cell receptor beta chains listed next were all sequenced from one sample in a study of T cells in Graves' hyperthyroidism and ophthalmopathy. What was amplified from RNA transcripts were TCR beta CDR3 regions. HTBI primers were used for first-round RT-PCR of the TCR CDR3. TCRdb independently ran MiXCR on the multiplex PCR reads; one entry per CDR3 protein. The profile shows hundreds of thousands of distinct CDR3 sequences, more than 15% of them singletons. The specimen sequenced was blood. The receptors stem from a woman between 18 and 29 years old with Graves' hyperthyroidism.

This clonotype was observed at least ten times. The chain employs TRBV20-1 and TRBJ2-1; 9 bases fit TRBD2. The germline CDR1 and CDR2 sequences are DFQATT and SNEGSKA (reference sequence). This CDR3 has 14 amino acids. V dropped 6 bases and J dropped 10; count of bases not matched to a gene: 13. DNA of the CDR3: TGCAGTGCCACCACCCCCCAGCTAGCGGGAGAGCAGTTCTTC. Protein sequence: CSATTPQLAGEQFF.

This clonotype was seen at least ten times. This chain uses TRBV7-3 with TRBJ2-1, with 9 bases that match TRBD1. Trimming at V came to 4 bases and at J to 6 bases, leaving 7 bases not matched to a gene. Per the germline V gene, CDR1 is SGHTA and CDR2 is FQGTGA. The CDR3 runs 15 residues. The CDR3 DNA reads as TGTGCCAGCAGCTGGGGGACAGGGCTAGGCAATGAGCAGTTCTTC. It is translated as CASSWGTGLGNEQFF.